What follows are 30 T cell receptor beta chains derived from one specimen sequenced in a study of cytomegalovirus exposure and HLA in healthy donors. The PCR had 60 Vbeta and 13 Jbeta primers. Here immunoSEQ multiplex PCR was the method, and the copy in TCRdb shows in-frame clones only, minus some. Among more than 130,000 clones, about four fifths were seen once, and the ten largest hold around 4.1%. Sequenced input: PBMCs. These receptors all come from a man between 40 and 49 years old in good health and CMV-seropositive.

The chain uses TRBV7-9 and TRBJ2-7, with a weak D call TRBD1 (5 bases). V shed 1 base and J shed 5 bases, with 9 bases lying between them. Germline CDR1 SEHNR, CDR2 FQNEAQ (reference sequence). This CDR3 has 13 amino acids. The CDR3 DNA is TGTGCCAGCAGCTTAGGCAGGGTCAACGAGCAGTACTTC. Residues: CASSLGRVNEQYF. Using reference TRBV7-9 and TRBJ2-7 for the parts outside the CDR3, the full variable domain is DTGVSQNPRHKITKRGQNVTFRCDPISEHNRLYWYRQTLGQGPEFLTYFQNEAQLEKSRLLSDRFSAERPKGSFSTLEIQRTEQGDSAMYLCASSLGRVNEQYFGPGTRLTVT.

This clone showed up just once. The chain carries TRBV5-1 and TRBJ2-7; D possibly corresponds to TRBD2 (6 bases). V was cut by 4 bases and J by 8 bases, with 10 bases left in between. The germline V gene has CDR1 SGHRS and CDR2 YFSETQ. The CDR3 has 11 residues. CDR3 nucleotides: TGCGCCAGCAGCGGGGGGAGGCAGCAGTACTTC. The encoded protein is CASSGGRQQYF.

This clone was recorded only once. This chain links TRBV2 with TRBJ2-5; weak D call: TRBD1 (6 bases). The CDR3 is 12 amino acids. The V gene's germline CDR1 is SNHLY and CDR2 FYNNEI. The V and J ends lost 3 bases and 5 bases respectively, with 7 bases between them. DNA of the CDR3: TGTGCCAGCAGTGACAGGGGTGAGACCCAGTACTTC. Amino acids: CASSDRGETQYF.

The chain recombines TRBV7-3 with TRBJ2-1; D is undetermined. The CDR3 is 13 amino acids. The V and J ends lost 4 bases and 6 bases respectively, with 10 bases between them. Germline CDR1 is SGHTA and CDR2 is FQGTGA. The CDR3 nucleotides are TGTGCCAGCAGCTGGCAGGATGGCAATGAGCAGTTCTTC. This encodes CASSWQDGNEQFF.

The chain links TRBV7-9 to TRBJ1-1; no definite D call. Germline lookup yields CDR1 SEHNR and CDR2 FQNEAQ (reference sequence). The CDR3 loop spans 12 amino acids. V lost 3 bases to trimming and J lost 6 bases, with 8 bases between them. The CDR3: CASSFWSSEAFF. CDR3 DNA: TGTGCCAGCAGCTTTTGGAGCTCTGAAGCTTTCTTT. Combining the CDR3 with reference TRBV7-9 and TRBJ1-1 gives the whole variable domain DTGVSQNPRHKITKRGQNVTFRCDPISEHNRLYWYRQTLGQGPEFLTYFQNEAQLEKSRLLSDRFSAERPKGSFSTLEIQRTEQGDSAMYLCASSFWSSEAFFGQGTRLTVV.

The V gene is TRBV19, the J gene TRBJ2-7; TRBD1 might be the D (5 bases). Looked up from germline, CDR1 is LNHDA and CDR2 is SQIVND (reference sequence). This CDR3 contains 13 residues. Trimming took 6 bases from V and 3 from J, leaving 12 bases between them. In DNA, the CDR3 is TGTGCCAGTAGCCCCGGACACCTCTACGAGCAGTACTTC. Amino acid sequence: CASSPGHLYEQYF.

The chain uses TRBV19 and TRBJ2-7; D might be TRBD2 (9 bases). With 4 bases removed from V and 2 bases from J, the gap between germline ends came to 21 bases. CDR1 and CDR2 from the germline V gene are LNHDA and SQIVND (reference sequence). The CDR3 spans 17 residues. The CDR3 sequence: CASSTPQGAGGTYEQYF. CDR3 DNA: TGTGCCAGTAGTACCCCCCAGGGGGCGGGAGGGACCTACGAGCAGTACTTC. Variable domain in full (rest from reference TRBV19 and TRBJ2-7): DGGITQSPKYLFRKEGQNVTLSCEQNLNHDAMYWYRQDPGQGLRLIYYSQIVNDFQKGDIAEGYSVSREKKESFPLTVTSAQKNPTAFYLCASSTPQGAGGTYEQYFGPGTRLTVT.

The CDR3 sequence is CASSLTGQDYGYTF. CDR3 in DNA: TGTGCCAGCAGCTTGACCGGACAGGACTATGGCTACACCTTC. The chain carries TRBV5-5 and TRBJ1-2; 7 nucleotides align to TRBD1. Germline V gene data show CDR1 as SGHKS and CDR2 as YYEKEE (reference sequence). V lost 1 base, J lost 3 bases, and 3 bases stayed unmatched. CDR3 length: 14 amino acids.

The chain links TRBV10-3 to TRBJ2-1, with TRBD2 identical over 11 bases. The germline CDR1 and CDR2 sequences are ENHRY and SYGVKD. The CDR3 length is 15 residues. J was trimmed by 6 bases and V by 6 bases; bases with no gene match: 7. CDR3 region: CAIRDIAGGTNEQFF. The CDR3 DNA reads as TGTGCCATCAGGGACATAGCGGGGGGGACCAATGAGCAGTTCTTC.

The J gene is TRBJ1-1, the V gene TRBV5-4; D is perhaps TRBD1 (6 bases). The germline CDR1 and CDR2 sequences are SGHNT and YYREEE (reference sequence). V was shortened by 4 bases and J by 11 bases, with 15 bases between the two germline ends. The CDR3 consists of 12 residues. CDR3 in amino acids: CASSLGARGAFF. The CDR3 nucleotides are TGTGCCAGCAGCCTGGGGGCCCGAGGGGCTTTCTTT.

This rearrangement joins TRBV5-1 to TRBJ2-2; weak D call: TRBD1 (7 bases). V was pared by 3 bases and J by 9 bases, with 15 bases between. The CDR3 is made up of 14 amino acids. Germline V gives CDR1 SGHRS, CDR2 YFSETQ. CDR3 protein: CASSSGDSRRELFF. CDR3 DNA: TGCGCCAGCAGCTCGGGGGACAGCCGGAGGGAGCTGTTTTTT.

CDR3 protein: CASSLGTVRQETQYF. CDR3 nucleotide sequence: TGCGCCAGCAGCTTGGGGACAGTCCGACAGGAGACCCAGTACTTC. V usage is TRBV5-1 and J usage is TRBJ2-5; tentative D call: TRBD1 (6 bases). Germline CDR1 and CDR2: SGHRS and YFSETQ. V dropped 0 bases and J dropped 5 bases, with 14 bases sitting between them. This CDR3 has 15 amino acids.

V gene TRBV7-2 combines with J gene TRBJ2-3; 8 positions match TRBD2. V gave up 0 bases and J gave up 4 bases; unmatched junction bases: 6. The CDR3 has 16 residues. Germline-derived CDR1 and CDR2 are SGHTA and FQGNSA. CDR3 region: CASSLALRGGADTQYF. In DNA form, the CDR3 reads TGTGCCAGCAGCTTAGCGCTACGGGGGGGAGCAGATACGCAGTATTTT.

The chain joins TRBV7-6 to TRBJ2-1; 9 bases match TRBD2. Losses at the gene ends were 7 bases for V and 9 bases for J; bases not matched to a gene: 13. Germline assignment: CDR1 SGHVS and CDR2 FNYEAQ. This CDR3 has 15 residues. CDR3 DNA sequence: TGTGCCAGCACCGACAGCGGGGGGCTTGGCGGTGAGCAGTTCTTC. This codes for CASTDSGGLGGEQFF. The whole variable domain, filled in from reference TRBV7-6 and TRBJ2-1, reads GAGVSQSPRYKVTKRGQDVALRCDPISGHVSLYWYRQALGQGPEFLTYFNYEAQQDKSGLPNDRFSAERPEGSISTLTIQRTEQRDSAMYRCASTDSGGLGGEQFFGPGTRLTVL.

This clone was picked up a small number of times. The genes are TRBV18 and TRBJ1-1, with a tentative D call TRBD1 (6 bases). Trimming took off 3 bases at V and 1 base at J, with 9 bases between the two ends. The CDR3 runs to 14 residues. Germline assignment: CDR1 KGHSH and CDR2 LQKENI. The CDR3 DNA reads TGTGCCAGCTCACCGGCCAGGGGGAACACTGAAGCTTTCTTT. Residues: CASSPARGNTEAFF.

In this sample, this clone turned up once. The V and J genes are TRBV15 and TRBJ1-5; perhaps TRBD1 as D (6 bases). V gave up 8 bases and J gave up 3 bases, with 11 bases separating them. The CDR3 covers 13 residues. Germline CDR1 and CDR2: LNHNV and YYDKDF (reference sequence). For the CDR3, the DNA is TGTGCCACCGGGGACAATGCCAATCAGCCCCAGCATTTT. Its translation: CATGDNANQPQHF.

For this clone: The germline gene is not matched at one end of the junction; a read error may be the cause. This chain links TRBV13 with TRBJ2-7, with 8 bases aligning to TRBD2. This CDR3 comprises 12 residues. Per the germline V gene, CDR1 is PRHDT and CDR2 is FYEKMQ (reference sequence). In nucleotides, the CDR3 is TGTGCCAGCAGCTTAGCCCAGCGGGAGAAGAGCTTC. This gives the protein CASSLAQREKSF.

This chain links TRBV7-9 with TRBJ1-2, with a weak D call TRBD1 (6 bases). The CDR3 contains 13 residues. Germline CDR1 SEHNR, CDR2 FQNEAQ (reference sequence). Trimming left V 7 bases short and J 5 bases short, with 14 bases between. This CDR3 reads CASKPGQQYGYTF. As DNA, the CDR3 is TGTGCCAGCAAGCCCGGACAGCAGTATGGCTACACCTTC.

The chain has TRBV18 and TRBJ2-7, with D uncertain. Per the germline V gene, CDR1 is KGHSH and CDR2 is LQKENI. V shed 6 bases and J shed 3 bases, with 15 bases lying between them. This CDR3 has 14 residues. The CDR3 nucleotides read TGTGCCAGCTCCATAGACTTAGTACGCTACGAGCAGTACTTC. The encoded protein is CASSIDLVRYEQYF.

This sequence joins TRBV4-2 and TRBJ2-1; possibly TRBD1 for D (6 bases). The CDR3 extends over 17 amino acids. The V end lost 5 bases, the J end lost 8 bases, and 25 bases lay between the germline ends. Germline V gene sequence: CDR1 LGHNA, CDR2 YNFKEQ. The CDR3 region is CASSAQSATGGMDEQFF. DNA for the CDR3: TGTGCCAGCAGCGCACAATCCGCGACAGGAGGAATGGATGAGCAGTTCTTC.

The chain has TRBV5-6 and TRBJ1-2; the D is unclear. CDR1 and CDR2 (germline): SGHDT, YYEEEE. The length of the CDR3 is 14 residues. V gave up 2 bases and J gave up 3 bases, with 11 bases separating them. The chain's CDR3 is CASSFISADYGYTF. CDR3 nucleotides: TGTGCCAGCAGCTTTATATCGGCGGACTATGGCTACACCTTC. The full variable domain, its missing parts supplied by reference TRBV5-6 and TRBJ1-2, is DAGVTQSPTHLIKTRGQQVTLRCSPKSGHDTVSWYQQALGQGPQFIFQYYEEEERQRGNFPDRFSGHQFPNYSSELNVNALLLGDSALYLCASSFISADYGYTFGSGTRLTVV.

The chain recombines TRBV10-3 with TRBJ1-2; 8 nucleotides agree with TRBD1. The CDR3 loop spans 15 amino acids. Trimming took 3 bases from V and 4 from J; bases not matched to a gene: 7. Germline V gives CDR1 ENHRY, CDR2 SYGVKD. CDR3 loop: CAISEKGQDPYGYTF. The CDR3 region has the DNA TGTGCCATCAGTGAAAAGGGACAGGACCCCTATGGCTACACCTTC.

The genes are TRBV30 and TRBJ2-2; TRBD1 agrees at 7 bases. Germline V gives CDR1 GTSNPN, CDR2 SVGIG (reference sequence). V was clipped by 3 bases and J by 4 bases; unmatched bases: 8. This CDR3 has 15 amino acids. CDR3 coding DNA: TGTGCCTGGAGCAAAGACAGGGTAGTCACCGGGGAGCTGTTTTTT. Amino acids: CAWSKDRVVTGELFF.

CDR3 nucleotide sequence: TGTGCCAGCAGCTGGACAGGGCAAGGCAATCAGCCCCAGCATTTT. Translation gives CASSWTGQGNQPQHF. The chain couples TRBV5-6 to TRBJ1-5; 8 nucleotides align to TRBD1. Germline CDR1 and CDR2: SGHDT and YYEEEE. The CDR3 extends over 15 amino acids. The V and J ends lost 3 bases and 2 bases, in that order; junction bases with no gene match: 4. The entire variable domain, with the rest obtained from reference TRBV5-6 and TRBJ1-5, is as follows: DAGVTQSPTHLIKTRGQQVTLRCSPKSGHDTVSWYQQALGQGPQFIFQYYEEEERQRGNFPDRFSGHQFPNYSSELNVNALLLGDSALYLCASSWTGQGNQPQHFGDGTRLSIL.

About this clone itself: A much bigger clone sits one base away, suggesting this may be a read error. The identical CDR3 is also encoded by other nucleotide sequences in the sample. This sequence joins TRBV5-1 and TRBJ2-7, with 11 nucleotides matching TRBD2. V was clipped by 4 bases and J by 4 bases; unmatched bases: 1. The germline gives CDR1 SGHRS, CDR2 YFSETQ. The CDR3 covers 13 residues. DNA for the CDR3: TGCGCCAGCAGCCGGACTAGCGGGTACGAGCAGTACTTC. Translated, it gives CASSRTSGYEQYF.

The chain joins TRBV2 to TRBJ2-1, with 9 bases lining up with TRBD2. V lost 6 bases and J lost 0; bases outside the gene matches: 6. Germline lookup yields CDR1 SNHLY and CDR2 FYNNEI. CDR3 size: 16 residues. CDR3 sequence: CASRTSGGISYNEQFF. CDR3 bases: TGTGCCAGCAGGACTAGCGGAGGGATCTCCTACAATGAGCAGTTCTTC.

V is TRBV4-3 and J is TRBJ2-1; D is possibly TRBD1 (5 bases). The CDR3 has 15 residues. The V end was cut by 6 bases, the J end by 1 base, with 13 bases between. Germline V gene sequence: CDR1 LGHNA, CDR2 YSLEER. CDR3 region: CASRRTTLSYNEQFF. CDR3 nucleotide sequence: TGCGCCAGCAGAAGGACAACCCTTTCCTACAATGAGCAGTTCTTC.

This chain connects TRBV4-1 to TRBJ2-5; the D gene is possibly TRBD1 (6 bases). Germline CDR1 MGHRA, CDR2 YSYEKL. CDR3 length: 13 amino acids. Trimming removed 1 base from V and 5 bases from J, with 8 bases in between. This chain's CDR3 is CASSQGRGETQYF. CDR3 DNA: TGCGCCAGCAGCCAAGGAAGGGGGGAGACCCAGTACTTC.

The chain carries TRBV11-2 and TRBJ2-7, with D possibly matching TRBD1 (6 bases). Trimming cost V 5 bases and J 3 bases, with 11 bases left between them. This CDR3 spans 13 amino acids. The germline gives CDR1 SGHAT, CDR2 FQNNGV. The DNA for the CDR3 is TGTGCCAGCAGCCGGACAGCGAGCTACGAGCAGTACTTC. The encoded protein is CASSRTASYEQYF.

The chain joins TRBV7-2 to TRBJ1-1; D ambiguous. The CDR3 covers 14 residues. Germline CDR1 reads SGHTA; CDR2 reads FQGNSA. V was trimmed by 7 bases and J by 1 base, leaving 13 bases between them. The CDR3 DNA follows: TGTGCCAGCACCTACTTCTGGGCGAACACTGAAGCTTTCTTT. It encodes CASTYFWANTEAFF.